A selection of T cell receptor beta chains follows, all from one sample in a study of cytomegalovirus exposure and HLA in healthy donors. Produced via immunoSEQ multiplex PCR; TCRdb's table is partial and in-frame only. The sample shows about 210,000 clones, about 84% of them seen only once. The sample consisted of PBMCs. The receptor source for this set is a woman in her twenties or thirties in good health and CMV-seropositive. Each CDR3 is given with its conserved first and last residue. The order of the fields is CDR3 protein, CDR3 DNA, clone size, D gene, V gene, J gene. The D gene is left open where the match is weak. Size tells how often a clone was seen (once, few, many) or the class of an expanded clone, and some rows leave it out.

CASSQTLDRGGEKLFF,TGTGCCAGCAGCCAAACTCTCGACAGGGGGGGTGAAAAACTGTTTTTT,NA,TRBD1,TRBV4-2,TRBJ1-4
CASSLVEDWPTGELFF,TGTGCCAGCAGCTTAGTAGAGGACTGGCCCACCGGGGAGCTGTTTTTT,NA,NA,TRBV11-2,TRBJ2-2
CASSDGQLLNTGELFF,TGTGCCAGCAGCGACGGACAGCTACTAAACACCGGGGAGCTGTTTTTT,NA,NA,TRBV5-6,TRBJ2-2
CASSWKRGGYTF,TGTGCCAGTAGTTGGAAAAGGGGAGGCTACACCTTC,NA,NA,TRBV19,TRBJ1-2
CASSLGGERRHTDTQYF,TGCGCCAGCAGCTTGGGTGGGGAACGGAGGCACACAGATACGCAGTATTTT,NA,NA,TRBV5-1,TRBJ2-3
CASSQDRDDEQYF,TGCGCCAGCAGCCAGGACAGGGACGACGAGCAGTACTTC,NA,TRBD1,TRBV4-1,TRBJ2-7
CASSEQGAGASQYF,TGCGCCAGCAGCGAACAGGGGGCCGGGGCTTCCCAGTACTTC,NA,TRBD1,TRBV5-1,TRBJ2-5
CASSLEGDGPGQIF,TGTGCCAGCAGCTTAGAGGGGGATGGGCCGGGACAGATTTTC,once,TRBD1,TRBV7-9,TRBJ2-7
CASSLISGTGVFEQYF,TGTGCCAGCAGTTTAATTTCCGGGACAGGGGTCTTCGAGCAGTACTTC,NA,TRBD1,TRBV27,TRBJ2-7
CASSSGQSYSPLHF,TGTGCCAGCAGCTCGGGACAGAGCTATTCACCCCTCCACTTT,once,TRBD1,TRBV5-8,TRBJ1-6
CASSQTSRETQYF,TGCGCCAGCAGCCAAACATCCAGAGAGACCCAGTACTTC,NA,NA,TRBV4-1,TRBJ2-5
CASSRGWNEQYF,TGTGCCAGCAGTCGGGGATGGAACGAGCAGTACTTC,NA,NA,TRBV6-4,TRBJ2-7
CASREGGELNYDYTF,TGTGCCAGCAGAGAAGGAGGGGAGCTTAACTATGACTACACCTTC,NA,NA,TRBV28,TRBJ1-2
CASSLGQGDSPLHF,TGTGCCAGCAGCTTAGGGCAGGGCGATTCACCCCTCCACTTT,NA,NA,TRBV7-9,TRBJ1-6
CASIVGGAGETQYF,TGTGCCAGCATCGTCGGGGGAGCGGGGGAGACCCAGTACTTC,NA,TRBD2,TRBV2,TRBJ2-5
CASTLGRQQRNSPLHF,TGTGCCAGCACCCTCGGCCGGCAGCAGCGTAATTCACCCCTCCACTTT,once,NA,TRBV28,TRBJ1-6
CASGLDGRGKAFF,TGTGCTAGTGGTTTGGACGGACGGGGGAAAGCTTTCTTT,NA,NA,TRBV12-5,TRBJ1-1
CASSGDRQWGGYTF,TGTGCCAGCAGTGGGGACAGGCAATGGGGGGGCTACACCTTC,NA,TRBD1,TRBV2,TRBJ1-2
CASSQVAGGMAFF,TGCGCCAGCAGCCAAGTGGCAGGAGGGATGGCCTTCTTT,NA,NA,TRBV4-3,TRBJ1-1
CASRRPQVSYGYTF,TGTGCCAGCAGGCGGCCACAAGTAAGCTATGGCTACACCTTC,NA,NA,TRBV6-1,TRBJ1-2
CASSDPSYGYTF,TGTGCCAGCAGCGATCCCTCCTATGGCTACACCTTC,NA,NA,TRBV9,TRBJ1-2
CASSLGRHDVGEQYF,TGTGCCAGCAGCCTCGGGAGGCACGACGTAGGTGAGCAGTACTTC,NA,TRBD2,TRBV9,TRBJ2-7
CASTGRGLGETQYF,TGTGCCAGCACGGGTAGGGGGCTTGGAGAGACCCAGTACTTC,NA,TRBD1,TRBV2,TRBJ2-5
CASSPGQGPVAFF,TGTGCCAGCAGCCCCGGACAGGGCCCCGTCGCTTTCTTT,few,TRBD1,TRBV11-1,TRBJ1-1
CASSLQGGAGGFETQYF,TGTGCCAGCAGCTTGCAGGGGGGTGCGGGGGGCTTTGAGACCCAGTACTTC,NA,NA,TRBV5-6,TRBJ2-5
CASSLRDRSEAFF,TGTGCCAGCAGTCTCCGGGACAGGTCTGAAGCTTTCTTT,once,TRBD1,TRBV6-1,TRBJ1-1
CASSLGQGAVYGYTF,TGTGCCAGCAGCCTGGGGCAGGGGGCTGTGTATGGCTACACCTTC,NA,TRBD1,TRBV7-6,TRBJ1-2
CASSLKGQDYGYTF,TGTGCCAGCAGCTTAAAGGGACAGGACTATGGCTACACCTTC,NA,TRBD1,TRBV7-3,TRBJ1-2
CASSLGRAIEETQYF,TGTGCCAGCAGCTTAGGGAGGGCCATAGAAGAGACCCAGTACTTC,once,NA,TRBV7-9,TRBJ2-5
CASSSPGQGITEAFF,TGTGCCAGCAGCTCACCGGGACAGGGGATCACTGAAGCTTTCTTT,few,TRBD1,TRBV11-2,TRBJ1-1
CASSQGVWVNEQFF,TGTGCCAGTAGTCAGGGGGTGTGGGTGAATGAGCAGTTCTTC,NA,TRBD1,TRBV19,TRBJ2-1
CASSQERGPRTDTQYF,TGTGCCAGCAGCCAAGAGAGGGGGCCCCGCACAGATACGCAGTATTTT,NA,TRBD1,TRBV14,TRBJ2-3
CASSTGGVVTEAFF,TGTGCCAGCAGTACCGGCGGGGTGGTAACTGAAGCTTTCTTT,few,NA,TRBV27,TRBJ1-1
CASSPRQVIYNEQFF,TGTGCCAGCAGCCCTCGACAGGTTATTTACAATGAGCAGTTCTTC,NA,NA,TRBV7-9,TRBJ2-1
CASSAVENGYTF,TGTGCCAGCAGCGCGGTGGAAAATGGCTACACCTTC,NA,NA,TRBV2,TRBJ1-2
CAWGEGGDTEAFF,TGTGCCTGGGGAGAGGGAGGGGACACTGAAGCTTTCTTT,few,NA,TRBV30,TRBJ1-1
CASYRAGFETQYF,TGTGCCAGCTATAGAGCGGGGTTTGAGACCCAGTACTTC,NA,TRBD2,TRBV2,TRBJ2-5
CASSQKSLVDREYEQYF,TGCGCCAGCAGCCAAAAATCTCTGGTCGACAGGGAGTACGAGCAGTACTTC,NA,TRBD1,TRBV4-1,TRBJ2-7
CASSAFDTKNTEAFF,TGTGCCAGCAGTGCGTTCGACACCAAAAACACTGAAGCTTTCTTT,NA,NA,TRBV2,TRBJ1-1
CASSPLAGGRETQYF,TGTGCCAGCAGTCCACTAGCGGGGGGTAGGGAGACCCAGTACTTC,few,TRBD2,TRBV6-5,TRBJ2-5
CASSVGGEYYGYTF,TGTGCCAGCAGCGTAGGGGGGGAATACTATGGCTACACCTTC,NA,NA,TRBV9,TRBJ1-2
CASSLRVTDGYTF,TGTGCCAGCAGCCTCAGGGTAACTGACGGCTACACCTTC,few,NA,TRBV9,TRBJ1-2
CASSYRDRGHQPQHF,TGTGCCAGCAGCTACCGGGACAGGGGTCATCAGCCCCAGCATTTT,NA,TRBD1,TRBV28,TRBJ1-5
CASSQVQGPAGYGYTF,TGCGCCAGCAGCCAAGTGCAGGGGCCGGCGGGCTATGGCTACACCTTC,NA,NA,TRBV4-1,TRBJ1-2
CASSLNWEEKLFF,TGCGCCAGCAGCTTAAATTGGGAGGAAAAACTGTTTTTT,NA,NA,TRBV5-1,TRBJ1-4